A single sample gave rise to the 15 T cell receptor beta chains below, sequenced in a study of cytomegalovirus exposure and HLA in healthy donors. Researchers ran the PCR with 60 Vbeta and 13 Jbeta primers. This table comes from immunoSEQ multiplex PCR, and its TCRdb copy is limited to in-frame clones, with some not included. Among about 130,000 clones listed, about three quarters were seen once. The sequencing input was PBMCs. The source of these receptors is a man younger than 45 in good health and CMV-seronegative.

The rearrangement links TRBV13 to TRBJ1-4, with a tentative D call TRBD1 (6 bases). Germline V lookup: CDR1 PRHDT, CDR2 FYEKMQ (reference sequence). Trimming took off 3 bases at V and 6 bases at J, with 23 bases between the two ends. There are 18 residues in the CDR3. CDR3 coding DNA: TGTGCCAGCAGCTTTAGCCCGAAACAGGGACTAGGTGATGAAAAACTGTTTTTT. It yields the protein CASSFSPKQGLGDEKLFF.

In its sample, this clone was seen a few times. CDR3 protein: CASSYWAGDTQYF. CDR3 in DNA: TGTGCCAGCAGTTACTGGGCTGGGGATACGCAGTATTTT. The chain employs TRBV6-6 and TRBJ2-3; D call uncertain. Trimming pared 1 base from V and 6 bases from J, leaving 8 bases between. Germline CDR1 and CDR2: MNHNY and SVGAGI (reference sequence). The CDR3 is 13 residues long.

This clone has just a few counts. The chain employs TRBV5-4 and TRBJ1-5; D remains ambiguous. The CDR3 is made up of 12 amino acids. CDR1 is SGHNT and CDR2 is YYREEE in the germline V gene (reference sequence). V lost 2 bases and J 5 bases, leaving 5 bases between the germline ends. For the CDR3, the DNA is TGTGCCAGCAGCTTTCTCGATCAGCCCCAGCATTTT. Amino acids: CASSFLDQPQHF.

The chain is built from TRBV28 and TRBJ2-5, with D possibly being TRBD1 (6 bases). The DNA end is a closer match to TRBJ2-7, so the J assignment may be wrong. Germline assignment: CDR1 MDHEN and CDR2 SYDVKM. The CDR3 has 14 amino acids. Here the CDR3 DNA reads TGTGCCAGCAGATACTTTGAGGGGGTTAACGAGCAGTACTTC. Translated: CASRYFEGVNEQYF.

CDR3 amino acids: CASSEQDRVSEQYF. The CDR3 nucleotides read TGTGCCAGCAGCGAACAAGACAGGGTTAGCGAGCAGTACTTC. V and J are TRBV6-1 and TRBJ2-7, with 7 bases aligning to TRBD1. The CDR3 has 14 residues. CDR1 and CDR2 (germline): MNHNS, SASEGT. With V trimmed by 6 bases and J by 6 bases, 11 bases remained unmatched.

The gene calls are TRBV7-2 and TRBJ2-1; 8 positions match TRBD2. Looked up from germline, CDR1 is SGHTA and CDR2 is FQGNSA. This CDR3 spans 19 amino acids. Trimming cost V 5 bases and J 4 bases; bases outside gene matches: 19. The CDR3 nucleotides read TGTGCCAGCAGCCGACCGAAAAAAGCGGGGGAGACTTTTTACAATGAGCAGTTCTTC. This sequence encodes CASSRPKKAGETFYNEQFF. The entire variable domain, with the rest obtained from reference TRBV7-2 and TRBJ2-1, is as follows: GAGVSQSPSNKVTEKGKDVELRCDPISGHTALYWYRQSLGQGLEFLIYFQGNSAPDKSGLPSDRFSAERTGGSVSTLTIQRTQQEDSAVYLCASSRPKKAGETFYNEQFFGPGTRLTVL.

The rearrangement links TRBV5-1 to TRBJ1-2; TRBD1 might be the D (5 bases). The germline gives CDR1 SGHRS, CDR2 YFSETQ. The CDR3 contains 14 residues. The V end lost 2 bases, the J end lost 3 bases, and 11 bases lay between the germline ends. For the CDR3, the DNA is TGCGCCAGCAGCTTAGGGAGGGGATACTATGGCTACACCTTC. It encodes CASSLGRGYYGYTF. Full variable domain (remainder filled in from reference TRBV5-1 and TRBJ1-2): KAGVTQTPRYLIKTRGQQVTLSCSPISGHRSVSWYQQTPGQGLQFLFEYFSETQRNKGNFPGRFSGRQFSNSRSEMNVSTLELGDSALYLCASSLGRGYYGYTFGSGTRLTVV.

This chain joins TRBV27 and TRBJ1-6; D is ambiguous. This CDR3 spans 16 amino acids. Germline lookup yields CDR1 MNHEY and CDR2 SMNVEV (reference sequence). Trimming shortened V by 3 bases and J by 0 bases, and 9 bases separated the two germline ends. DNA of the CDR3: TGTGCCAGCAGTTTGACGGGGAGCTCCTATAATTCACCCCTCCACTTT. This translates into CASSLTGSSYNSPLHF.

The CDR3 nucleotides read TGTGCCAGCACCAAACCACGGGGGACCCAGTACTTC. Protein: CASTKPRGTQYF. The chain carries TRBV28 and TRBJ2-5, with D perhaps matching TRBD2 (5 bases). From germline, CDR1 is MDHEN and CDR2 SYDVKM. V was shortened by 7 bases and J by 7 bases, with 13 bases between the two germline ends. The CDR3 length is 12 residues.

A few counts support this clone. The chain links TRBV7-8 to TRBJ1-2; D perhaps matches TRBD1 (6 bases). Trimming left V 5 bases short and J 8 bases short, with 15 bases between. The CDR3 has 13 amino acids. CDR1 SGHVS and CDR2 FQNEAQ come from the germline V gene. The CDR3 region has the DNA TGTGCCAGCAGCCTCGGGGGGGCAAGGGGCTACACCTTC. Protein product: CASSLGGARGYTF.

This clone was observed a handful of times. The chain recombines TRBV18 with TRBJ2-4, with a possible D match to TRBD1 (6 bases). The V end was cut by 4 bases, the J end by 4 bases, with 23 bases between. The CDR3 runs to 18 residues. The germline V gene encodes CDR1 KGHSH and CDR2 LQKENI. CDR3 bases: TGTGCCAGCTCACTAGTTTCAGGGGTCCCGAGAGATAAAAACATTCAGTACTTC. It is translated as CASSLVSGVPRDKNIQYF.

This clone was picked up one time. This chain connects TRBV7-2 to TRBJ1-1; tentative D call: TRBD1 (5 bases). The CDR3 runs to 15 residues. CDR1 is SGHTA, CDR2 FQGNSA, per germline. V gave up 6 bases and J gave up 3 bases, with 17 bases separating them. CDR3: CASRVRGGTDTEAFF. For the CDR3, the DNA is TGTGCCAGCAGGGTCCGGGGAGGGACCGACACTGAAGCTTTCTTT.

V usage is TRBV18 and J usage is TRBJ1-5, with TRBD1 identical over 8 bases. Germline V gene lookup returns CDR1 KGHSH and CDR2 LQKENI. Trimming cost V 2 bases and J 5 bases; bases outside gene matches: 8. This CDR3 has 16 residues. The CDR3, as DNA: TGTGCCAGCTCACCAGAGTTCGACAGGGGTGATCAGCCCCAGCATTTT. Its protein is CASSPEFDRGDQPQHF.

The chain carries TRBV28 and TRBJ2-3, with 10 positions matching TRBD1. The CDR3 length is 16 residues. V was pared by 5 bases and J by 4 bases, with 9 bases of the junction left unmatched. Looked up from germline, CDR1 is MDHEN and CDR2 is SYDVKM. The CDR3 loop is CASSQGQGRGPDTQYF. The DNA of the CDR3 is TGTGCCAGCAGTCAGGGACAGGGGAGGGGGCCAGATACGCAGTATTTT.

The chain employs TRBV28 and TRBJ1-2, with TRBD1 matching 7 bases. The CDR3 runs 13 residues. The V gene end was trimmed by 4 bases and the J gene end by 8 bases; junction bases not matched to a gene: 7. CDR1 and CDR2 from the germline V gene are MDHEN and SYDVKM. In DNA form, the CDR3 reads TGTGCCAGCAGTTGGGGCAGGGGGATAGGCTACACCTTC. Its protein is CASSWGRGIGYTF.